This T cell receptor beta chain was recovered during a study of CD8+ T cells in alopecia areata. In this sample, this clone turned up a few times. Its antigen remains unidentified. Unmatched junction bases numbered 5, after V lost 4 bases and J lost 12 bases. This CDR3 comprises 12 residues. Germline V gene data show CDR1 as SGHDT and CDR2 as YYEEEE. Sequencing templates came from extracted RNA that was reverse transcribed into cDNA. Sequenced by immunoSEQ multiplex PCR; TCRdb stores in-frame clones only, minus some. The sample includes some 150,000 clones, 65% to 75% of them seen just once. Whole-study findings and limits: Sequence data from scalp samples additionally include resident alphabeta T cells of normal skin.

The origin of this receptor is a human donor with alopecia areata. The genes are TRBV5-6 and TRBJ2-2, with 8 bases that match TRBD1. The starting material was CD8+ T cells sorted from blood, obtained at week 0. The CDR3 nucleotides are TGTGCCAGCAGCCCCGGACAGGGCCAGCTGTTTTTT. Amino acids: CASSPGQGQLFF. Supplemented by reference TRBV5-6 and TRBJ2-2, the full variable domain reads DAGVTQSPTHLIKTRGQQVTLRCSPKSGHDTVSWYQQALGQGPQFIFQYYEEEERQRGNFPDRFSGHQFPNYSSELNVNALLLGDSALYLCASSPGQGQLFFGEGSRLTVL.